This TCR beta chain was captured in a study of blood T cell repertoires in COVID-19. The overall study: Sources were T cells, B-cell-depleted T cells, or PBMCs; the material itself was cDNA or gDNA.

Authors' data handling: Amplification of reference gene primers provided the estimated nucleated cell counts. The assay was immunoSEQ multiplex PCR, and TCRdb's table has in-frame clones only and misses some. V and J calls and clone size come straight from that table; D and trimming were deduced from the DNA. Of 100,000 to 150,000 clones listed, approximately 85% are singletons. The V and J ends lost 5 bases and 5 bases respectively, with 15 bases between them. The CDR3 consists of 14 residues. Germline V gene sequence: CDR1 SEHNR, CDR2 FQNEAQ (reference sequence). The gene calls are TRBV7-9 and TRBJ2-5; tentatively, D is TRBD1 (5 bases). Material for sequencing was peripheral blood. The sequence came from a woman aged 80 or older with acute or convalescent COVID-19. For the CDR3, the DNA is TGTGCCAGCAGCCCAGGGTTTGGTGGTGAGACCCAGTACTTC. Its translation: CASSPGFGGETQYF.